This TCR beta chain was found in a study of cytomegalovirus exposure and HLA in healthy donors. Study results and caveats: The tendency of first-cohort TCR clusters to co-occur in the 120 or so validation repertoires emerged from a later analysis. The study labeled under 200 TCR beta chains cytomegalovirus-associated.

As concerns this clone: Its specificity is unknown.

Produced via immunoSEQ multiplex PCR; TCRdb's table is partial and in-frame only. The sample lists about 280,000 clones, approximately 87% occurring once. Specimen: PBMCs. This receptor was taken from a woman aged 18-29 years in good health and CMV-seronegative.

The DNA for the CDR3 is TGTGCCAGCAGCCCGGGGGACTCGGGTGAAAAACTGTTTTTT. Translation gives CASSPGDSGEKLFF. The rearrangement joins TRBV14 to TRBJ1-4; D perhaps matches TRBD1 (5 bases). This CDR3 is built from 14 residues. Germline CDR1 is SGHDN and CDR2 is FVKESK. Trimming pared 4 bases from V and 7 bases from J, leaving 13 bases between.